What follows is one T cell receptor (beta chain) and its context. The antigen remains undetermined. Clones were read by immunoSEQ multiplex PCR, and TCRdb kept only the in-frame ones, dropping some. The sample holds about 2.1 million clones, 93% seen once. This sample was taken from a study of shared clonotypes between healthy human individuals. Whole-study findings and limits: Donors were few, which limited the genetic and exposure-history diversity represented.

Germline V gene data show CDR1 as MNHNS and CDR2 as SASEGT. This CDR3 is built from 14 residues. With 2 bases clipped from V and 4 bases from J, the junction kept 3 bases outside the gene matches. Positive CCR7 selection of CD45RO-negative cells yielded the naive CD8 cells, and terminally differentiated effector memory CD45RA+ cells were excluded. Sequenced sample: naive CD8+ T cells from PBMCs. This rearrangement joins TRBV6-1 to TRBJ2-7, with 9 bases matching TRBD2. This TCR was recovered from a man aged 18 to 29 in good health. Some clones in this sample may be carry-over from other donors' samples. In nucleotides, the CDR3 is TGTGCCAGCAGTGAAATTAGCGGGAGATACGAGCAGTACTTC. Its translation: CASSEISGRYEQYF.